These T cell receptor beta chains were read from a single sample in a study of blood T cell repertoires in COVID-19. Sequencing used immunoSEQ multiplex PCR; TCRdb keeps in-frame clones, though not all of them. The sample has 50,000 to 65,000 clones; 70% to 90% are singletons. Sequencing used peripheral blood. The origin of the receptors is a man aged 35 to 55 with acute or convalescent COVID-19. Both conserved end residues are part of each CDR3. D genes are given only for firm matches. Clone sizes are given selectively: once, few, many, or a class where the clone is expanded.

V	length	D	J	size	CDR3	DNA
TRBV11-3	15	TRBD1	TRBJ2-5	-	CASSLRQGMEETQYF	TGTGCCAGCAGCTTACGACAGGGGATGGAAGAGACCCAGTACTTC
TRBV24-1	13	TRBD1	TRBJ2-7	-	CATSETGVWQQYF	TGTGCCACCAGTGAGACAGGGGTCTGGCAGCAGTACTTC
TRBV19	12	-	TRBJ1-5	once	CASTKSNQPQHF	TGTGCCAGTACCAAATCAAATCAGCCCCAGCATTTT
TRBV28	12	-	TRBJ1-2	few	CASSTGGGGYTF	TGTGCCAGCAGCACGGGCGGGGGTGGCTACACCTTC
TRBV5-5	13	-	TRBJ2-3	-	CASSWEVSDTQYF	TGTGCCAGCAGCTGGGAGGTATCAGATACGCAGTATTTT
TRBV11-2	13	-	TRBJ2-1	-	CASSRWGGLQQFF	TGTGCCAGCAGCCGGTGGGGGGGCTTACAGCAGTTCTTC
TRBV29-1	17	-	TRBJ2-1	-	CSVHFTSPDSNYNEQFF	TGCAGCGTACACTTTACCTCTCCGGACAGTAATTACAATGAGCAGTTCTTC
TRBV4-2	16	TRBD2	TRBJ2-7	-	CASSQATSGVTYEQYF	TGTGCCAGCAGCCAAGCCACTAGCGGGGTGACCTACGAGCAGTACTTC
TRBV7-3	13	TRBD2	TRBJ2-3	once	CASSGVRGGTQYF	TGTGCCAGCAGCGGAGTACGGGGGGGAACGCAGTATTTT
TRBV7-3	15	-	TRBJ1-1	-	CASSLVGVEVTEAFF	TGTGCCAGCAGCTTAGTAGGGGTAGAGGTTACTGAAGCTTTCTTT
TRBV6-6	12	-	TRBJ1-5	-	CASRPDTRPQHF	TGTGCCAGCAGACCGGACACCCGGCCCCAGCATTTT
TRBV7-2	12	TRBD1	TRBJ2-7	few	CASTSGGYEQYF	TGTGCCAGCACCTCAGGGGGATACGAGCAGTACTTC
TRBV7-6	14	TRBD1	TRBJ1-5	-	CASSPTGGYQPQHF	TGTGCCAGCAGCCCAACAGGGGGCTATCAGCCCCAGCATTTT
TRBV19	14	-	TRBJ2-7	-	CASSIVAGPYEQYF	TGTGCCAGTAGTATAGTCGCAGGTCCCTACGAGCAGTACTTC
TRBV3-1/TRBV3-2	16	-	TRBJ2-3	-	CASSPPWSRGTDTQYF	TGTGCCAGCAGCCCCCCCTGGTCGCGGGGCACAGATACGCAGTATTTT
TRBV4-1	14	-	TRBJ1-4	-	CASRLLGGGEKLFF	TGCGCCAGCAGACTCTTGGGGGGAGGTGAAAAACTGTTTTTT
TRBV2	14	-	TRBJ1-2	-	CASSELKNADGYTF	TGTGCCAGCAGTGAATTAAAAAACGCGGATGGCTACACCTTC
TRBV30	13	-	TRBJ1-1	-	CAWAGELNTEAFF	TGTGCCTGGGCAGGGGAGTTAAACACTGAAGCTTTCTTT
TRBV24-1	18	TRBD2	TRBJ2-5	once	CATSDSGTSGGRQETQYF	TGTGCCACCAGTGACTCAGGGACTAGCGGGGGCCGACAAGAGACCCAGTACTTC
TRBV4-1	14	-	TRBJ1-2	-	CASSQDRANYGYTF	TGCGCCAGCAGCCAAGATCGGGCTAACTATGGCTACACCTTC
TRBV4-2	17	-	TRBJ2-5	-	CASSLQTTGVGGETQYF	TGTGCCAGCAGCCTACAGACCACGGGGGTCGGAGGGGAGACCCAGTACTTC
TRBV5-4	13	TRBD1	TRBJ1-6	-	CASRKTGNSPLHF	TGTGCCAGCCGCAAGACAGGGAACTCACCCCTCCACTTT
TRBV5-1	13	-	TRBJ1-1	-	CASSSDWNTEAFF	TGCGCCAGCAGCTCCGACTGGAACACTGAAGCTTTCTTT
TRBV7-3	15	TRBD1	TRBJ2-2	-	CASSTRGPGRGELFF	TGTGCCAGCAGCACTAGGGGGCCCGGACGTGGGGAGCTGTTTTTT
TRBV5-8	13	TRBD1	TRBJ1-2	-	CASSPDRVDGYTF	TGTGCCAGCAGCCCGGACAGGGTTGATGGCTACACCTTC
TRBV2	14	-	TRBJ1-6	-	CASSERQGNSPLHF	TGTGCCAGCAGTGAGCGGCAGGGAAATTCACCCCTCCACTTT
TRBV6-5	13	-	TRBJ1-5	-	CATSSQVNQPQHF	TGTGCCACGAGTTCACAGGTGAATCAGCCCCAGCATTTT
TRBV11-2	12	-	TRBJ2-2	-	CASSRGSWELFF	TGTGCCAGCAGCCGAGGGTCCTGGGAGCTGTTTTTT
TRBV9	14	TRBD1	TRBJ2-7	-	CASSEGQGYYEQYF	TGTGCCAGCAGCGAAGGACAGGGCTACTACGAGCAGTACTTC
TRBV24-1	13	TRBD2	TRBJ2-5	-	CATSGSGLAGFHF	TGTGCCACCAGTGGCTCGGGACTAGCGGGTTTTCACTTC
TRBV2	13	-	TRBJ1-1	-	CAIPIEAGTEAFF	TGTGCCATCCCAATCGAAGCAGGGACTGAAGCTTTCTTT
TRBV7-2	12	TRBD1	TRBJ2-3	-	CASSLRQGPQYF	TGTGCCAGCAGCTTACGACAGGGTCCGCAGTATTTT
TRBV19	11	-	TRBJ2-7	-	CASSNHYEQYF	TGTGCCAGTAGTAATCATTACGAGCAGTACTTC
TRBV27	14	TRBD1	TRBJ2-7	-	CASSPGQGFSEQYF	TGTGCCAGCAGTCCAGGACAGGGTTTCTCCGAGCAGTACTTC
TRBV4-1	12	-	TRBJ1-1	-	CASSPSGGEAFF	TGCGCCAGCAGCCCTTCCGGCGGCGAAGCTTTCTTT
TRBV11-2	14	TRBD1	TRBJ2-5	once	CASSWTGSGETQYF	TGTGCCAGCAGCTGGACAGGGAGTGGAGAGACCCAGTACTTC